What follows are 14 T cell receptor beta chains derived from one specimen sequenced in a study of T cell repertoires in aging, cancer and after chemotherapy. Peripheral blood genomic DNA, not sorted cells or RNA, was the template. Rearranged V-D-J TRB sequences were amplified with a mixed TRB-A/B primer pool. In TCRdb, the multiplex PCR reads were re-called with MiXCR into one record per CDR3 protein. The sample has 10,000 to 15,000 distinct CDR3 sequences; about 40% are singletons. Sequencing was done on a sample of blood. These receptors all stem from a human donor in good health. The donor label of this sample is uncertain.

This clonotype was counted once. V usage is TRBV18 and J usage is TRBJ1-1; D uncertain. The germline gives CDR1 KGHSH, CDR2 LQKENI. Trimming stripped 3 bases from V and 1 base from J, with 3 bases between. This CDR3 spans 12 amino acids. For the CDR3, the DNA is TGTGCCAGCTCACCGGAGAACACTGAAGCTTTCTTT. This sequence encodes CASSPENTEAFF.

The J gene is TRBJ2-1, the V gene TRBV6-6; TRBD1 aligns across 7 bases. The length of the CDR3 is 15 residues. CDR1 and CDR2 from the germline V gene are MNHNY and SVGAGI (reference sequence). Unmatched junction bases numbered 14, after V lost 7 bases and J lost 8 bases. This chain's CDR3 is CASTARDRAIYEQFF. The CDR3 DNA is TGTGCCAGCACCGCCAGAGACAGGGCTATATATGAGCAGTTCTTC.

The chain links TRBV19 to TRBJ2-7, with 9 bases fitting TRBD2. CDR1 is LNHDA, CDR2 SQIVND, per germline (reference sequence). The CDR3 loop spans 16 amino acids. Losses at the gene ends were 4 bases for V and 0 bases for J; bases not matched to a gene: 7. The CDR3 region has the DNA TGTGCCAGTAGTAAGCCGACTAGCGGAACCTCCTACGAGCAGTACTTC. Its protein is CASSKPTSGTSYEQYF.

This clonotype is labeled as medium-sized. The chain joins TRBV6-5 to TRBJ2-1; no definite D call. CDR3 length: 15 amino acids. From germline, CDR1 is MNHEY and CDR2 SVGAGI. Trimming took off 2 bases at V and 4 bases at J, with 12 bases between the two ends. The CDR3 DNA follows: TGTGCCAGCAGTTACAGAGCGCGGTCTTACAATGAGCAGTTCTTC. Its protein product is CASSYRARSYNEQFF.

This clonotype was detected only a few times. The CDR3 protein is CAWRKGYGYTF. DNA of the CDR3: TGTGCCTGGAGGAAGGGCTATGGCTACACCTTC. V is TRBV30 and J is TRBJ1-2, with D uncertain. The CDR3 is 11 amino acids. Germline CDR1 is GTSNPN and CDR2 is SVGIG (reference sequence). The germline V and J ends were trimmed by 3 bases and 4 bases, with 6 bases remaining between them. The whole variable domain, remainder taken from reference TRBV30 and TRBJ1-2, is SQTIHQWPATLVQPVGSPLSLECTVEGTSNPNLYWYRQAAGRGLQLLFYSVGIGQISSEVPQNLSASRPQDRQFILSSKKLLLSDSGFYLCAWRKGYGYTFGSGTRLTVV.

The rearrangement uses TRBV19 and TRBJ1-6, with a weak D call TRBD1 (5 bases). The CDR3 is 16 amino acids. V was pared by 6 bases and J by 8 bases, with 20 bases between. Germline loops: CDR1 LNHDA, CDR2 SQIVND (reference sequence). The DNA for the CDR3 is TGTGCCAGTAGAGACGCTCCGGGACGGAGGTATTCACCCCTCCACTTT. Amino acids: CASRDAPGRRYSPLHF.

This clonotype has a handful of counts. The rearrangement links TRBV6-5 to TRBJ2-3; D ambiguous. The ends were cut back, 6 bases at V and 0 bases at J, with 10 bases in the middle. The length of the CDR3 is 14 residues. CDR1 is MNHEY and CDR2 is SVGAGI in the germline V gene. CDR3 DNA: TGTGCCAGCAGCCCCGTGGGAAGCACAGATACGCAGTATTTT. It translates to CASSPVGSTDTQYF.

CDR3 nucleotide sequence: TGTGCCTGGAGCCGAGGACTAGCGGGGCTACAGGGGTTCTTC. Translation: CAWSRGLAGLQGFF. V is TRBV30 and J is TRBJ2-1; 12 nucleotides match TRBD2. Trimming at V came to 3 bases and at J to 15 bases, leaving 12 bases not matched to a gene. This CDR3 comprises 14 residues. Per germline, CDR1 GTSNPN and CDR2 SVGIG (reference sequence). Using reference TRBV30 and TRBJ2-1 for the parts outside the CDR3, the full variable domain is SQTIHQWPATLVQPVGSPLSLECTVEGTSNPNLYWYRQAAGRGLQLLFYSVGIGQISSEVPQNLSASRPQDRQFILSSKKLLLSDSGFYLCAWSRGLAGLQGFFGPGTRLTVL.

On this clonotype itself: At one end the junction does not follow the germline gene, possibly because of a read error. The J gene is TRBJ2-7, the V gene TRBV19; TRBD2 aligns across 7 bases. The CDR3 consists of 14 residues. The germline gives CDR1 LNHDA, CDR2 SQIVND (reference sequence). The CDR3 sequence is CVSSMGGSSYEQYF. The CDR3 region has the DNA TGTGTCAGTAGTATGGGAGGGAGCTCCTACGAGCAGTACTTC.

V and J are TRBV19 and TRBJ2-1; TRBD2 is a possible D gene (6 bases). The CDR3 has 13 residues. Trimming removed 5 bases from V and 7 bases from J, with 12 bases in between. The germline gives CDR1 LNHDA, CDR2 SQIVND (reference sequence). Here the CDR3 DNA reads TGTGCCAGTAGTCCGACTAGTATGAATGAGCAGTTCTTC. This sequence encodes CASSPTSMNEQFF.

V usage is TRBV6-5 and J usage is TRBJ2-6; D is perhaps TRBD1 (5 bases). The CDR3 is 19 residues long. CDR1 and CDR2 from the germline V gene are MNHEY and SVGAGI. Trimming removed 3 bases at V and 0 bases at J, with 18 bases between. CDR3 bases: TGTGCCAGCAGTTATATAAGTTTAGGTGGGGCCTCTGGGGCCAACGTCCTGACTTTC. This gives the protein CASSYISLGGASGANVLTF.

Comment on this clonotype: The junction departs from germline at one end; a sequencing error may be responsible. The rearrangement uses TRBV6-5 and TRBJ2-1; TRBD2 agrees at 10 bases. This CDR3 comprises 13 residues. The V gene's germline CDR1 is MNHEY and CDR2 SVGAGI. CDR3 protein: CASSYSSGGATVF. DNA for the CDR3: TGTGCCAGCAGTTACTCCAGCGGGGGGGCAACGGTCTTC.

The table lists this clonotype with a few counts. The V and J genes are TRBV30 and TRBJ2-1; D possibly corresponds to TRBD1 (6 bases). CDR1 GTSNPN and CDR2 SVGIG come from the germline V gene (reference sequence). Trimming shortened V by 1 base and J by 4 bases, and 11 bases separated the two germline ends. The length of the CDR3 is 14 residues. The CDR3 region has the DNA TGTGCCTGGAGTGGCCTAGGGGGATACAATGAGCAGTTCTTC. Translation: CAWSGLGGYNEQFF.

This clonotype was observed once. This chain links TRBV7-9 with TRBJ2-3; D may be TRBD1 or TRBD2 (6 bases each). The CDR3 runs to 14 residues. Trimming cost V 6 bases and J 3 bases, with 13 bases left between them. Germline loops: CDR1 SEHNR, CDR2 FQNEAQ (reference sequence). The CDR3 region is CASSYGGFTDTQYF. CDR3 sequence (DNA): TGTGCCAGCAGTTACGGGGGCTTTACAGATACGCAGTATTTT.